This T cell receptor (beta chain) was profiled in a study of beta chain features in type 1 diabetes. cDNA synthesis used the whole RNA isolate, giving expressed TCRB sequences. Measured with immunoSEQ multiplex PCR; TCRdb has only the in-frame clones, and not every one. The sample yields around 240,000 clones, around 10% seen once. This sequence was found in a woman aged 18-35 years in good health. Sequencing input: naive CD4+ T cells from blood.

The CDR3 sequence: CASSLASGQGSAEAFF. The DNA for the CDR3 is TGCGCCAGCAGCTTGGCTTCTGGGCAGGGGAGCGCTGAAGCTTTCTTT. V gene TRBV5-1 combines with J gene TRBJ1-1; D might be TRBD1 (6 bases). The germline gives CDR1 SGHRS, CDR2 YFSETQ. This CDR3 contains 16 residues. V lost 0 bases and J lost 6, with 18 bases in between.